This T cell receptor beta chain was documented in a study of siplizumab effects on memory and regulatory T cells. Study outcomes and limitations: In siplizumab conditions, mappable alloreactive CD4+ clones averaged about 63% Treg-derived, against 25% to 30% in controls. Proliferating siplizumab-cultured Tregs lacked confirmed suppressive function. Memory cells seemed less diverse than naive T cells, which also seemed major contributors to the alloresponse.

Profiling relied on immunoSEQ multiplex PCR, and the TCRdb table lists in-frame clones only, not all of them. The data hold over 70,000 clones, with about 90% observed a single time. As concerns this clone: Its matching antigen is unknown.

V shed 3 bases and J shed 0 bases, with 9 bases lying between them. The CDR3 runs 15 residues. Germline V gene sequence: CDR1 GTSNPN, CDR2 SVGIG (reference sequence). This clonotype was sampled from a human donor in good health. Sequencing used CD4+ T cells sorted from blood. The chain links TRBV30 to TRBJ1-6; D is ambiguous. The CDR3 sequence is CAWSVGSSYNSPLHF. The CDR3, as DNA: TGTGCCTGGAGCGTCGGGAGCTCCTATAATTCACCCCTCCACTTT.